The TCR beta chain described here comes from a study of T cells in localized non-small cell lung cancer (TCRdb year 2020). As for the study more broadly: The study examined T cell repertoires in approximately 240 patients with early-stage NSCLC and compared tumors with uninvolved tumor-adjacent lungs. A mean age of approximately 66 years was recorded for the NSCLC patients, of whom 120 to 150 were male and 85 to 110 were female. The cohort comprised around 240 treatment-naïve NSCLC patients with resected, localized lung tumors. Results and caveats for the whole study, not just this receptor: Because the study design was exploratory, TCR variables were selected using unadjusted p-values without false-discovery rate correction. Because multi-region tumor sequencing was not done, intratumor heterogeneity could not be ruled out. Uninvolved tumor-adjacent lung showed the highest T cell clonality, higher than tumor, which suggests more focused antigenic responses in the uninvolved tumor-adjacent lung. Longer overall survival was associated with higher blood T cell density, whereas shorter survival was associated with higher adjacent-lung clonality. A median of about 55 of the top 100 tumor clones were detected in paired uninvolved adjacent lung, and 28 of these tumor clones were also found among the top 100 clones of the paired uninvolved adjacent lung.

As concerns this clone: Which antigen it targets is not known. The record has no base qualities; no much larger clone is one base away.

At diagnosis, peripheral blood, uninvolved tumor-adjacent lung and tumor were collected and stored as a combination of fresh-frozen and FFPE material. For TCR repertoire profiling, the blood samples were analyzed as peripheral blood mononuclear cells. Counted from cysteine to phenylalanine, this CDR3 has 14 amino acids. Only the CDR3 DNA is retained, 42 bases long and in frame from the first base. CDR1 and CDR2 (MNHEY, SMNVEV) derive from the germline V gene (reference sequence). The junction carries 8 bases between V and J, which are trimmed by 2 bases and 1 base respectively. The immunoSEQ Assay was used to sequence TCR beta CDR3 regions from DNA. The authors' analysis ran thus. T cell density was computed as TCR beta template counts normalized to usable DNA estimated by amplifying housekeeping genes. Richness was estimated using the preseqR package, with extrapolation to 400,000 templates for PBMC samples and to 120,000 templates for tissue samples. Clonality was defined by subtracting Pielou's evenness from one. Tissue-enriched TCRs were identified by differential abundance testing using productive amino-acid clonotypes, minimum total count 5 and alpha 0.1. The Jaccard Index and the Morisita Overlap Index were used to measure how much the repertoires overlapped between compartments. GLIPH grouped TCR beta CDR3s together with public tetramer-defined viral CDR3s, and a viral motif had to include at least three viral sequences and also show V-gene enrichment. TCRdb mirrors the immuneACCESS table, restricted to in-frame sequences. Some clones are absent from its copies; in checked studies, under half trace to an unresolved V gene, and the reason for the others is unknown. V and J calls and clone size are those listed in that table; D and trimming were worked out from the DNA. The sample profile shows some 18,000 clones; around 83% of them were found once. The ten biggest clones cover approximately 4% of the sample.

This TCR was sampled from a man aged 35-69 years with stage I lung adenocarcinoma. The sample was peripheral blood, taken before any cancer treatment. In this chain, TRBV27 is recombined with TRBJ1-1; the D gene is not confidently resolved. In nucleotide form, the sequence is TGTGCCAGCAGTTTACAGTGGAAGAACACTGAAGCTTTCTTT. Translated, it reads CASSLQWKNTEAFF.